This T cell receptor beta chain was sequenced in a study of CD8+ T cells in alopecia areata. Study observations and caveats: Numerous clones, expanded in lesions, remained in scalp and blood during tofacitinib.

Notes on this clone: Its antigen is not identified.

This CDR3 is built from 12 residues. V was pared by 5 bases and J by 8 bases, with 13 bases between. Germline CDR1 and CDR2: SGHTA and FQGNSA. The treatment is: oral pan-JAK inhibitor, 5-10 mg twice daily. Peripheral blood and lesional scalp punch biopsies were taken from alopecia areata patients. Sorting separated CD4+ and CD8+ T cells out of PBMCs. Investigators isolated RNA and reverse transcribed it into cDNA to act as the sequencing template. Sequenced by immunoSEQ multiplex PCR; TCRdb stores in-frame clones only, minus some. The repertoire holds about 170,000 clones, with about 54% as singletons.

The chain carries TRBV7-2 and TRBJ2-7; D remains unclear. The source is a human donor with alopecia areata. This sample comprised CD4+ T cells sorted from blood, obtained at approximately week 56, from a patient treated with tofacitinib. The CDR3 region has the DNA TGTGCCAGCAGCCCCACATTATCTCAGCAGTACTTC. Protein: CASSPTLSQQYF. Full variable domain (remainder filled in from reference TRBV7-2 and TRBJ2-7): GAGVSQSPSNKVTEKGKDVELRCDPISGHTALYWYRQSLGQGLEFLIYFQGNSAPDKSGLPSDRFSAERTGGSVSTLTIQRTQQEDSAVYLCASSPTLSQQYFGPGTRLTVT.